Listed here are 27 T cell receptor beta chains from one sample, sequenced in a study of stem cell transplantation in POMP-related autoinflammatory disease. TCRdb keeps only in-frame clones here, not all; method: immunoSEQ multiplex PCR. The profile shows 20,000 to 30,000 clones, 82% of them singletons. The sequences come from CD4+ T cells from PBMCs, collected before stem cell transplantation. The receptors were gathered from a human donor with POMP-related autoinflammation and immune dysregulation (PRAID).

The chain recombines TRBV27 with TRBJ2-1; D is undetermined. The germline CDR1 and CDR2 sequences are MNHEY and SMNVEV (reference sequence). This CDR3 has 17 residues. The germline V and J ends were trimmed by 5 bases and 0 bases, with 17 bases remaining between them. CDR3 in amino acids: CASSPSIPAFSYNEQFF. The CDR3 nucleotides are TGTGCCAGCAGTCCCTCTATTCCGGCTTTCTCCTACAATGAGCAGTTCTTC.

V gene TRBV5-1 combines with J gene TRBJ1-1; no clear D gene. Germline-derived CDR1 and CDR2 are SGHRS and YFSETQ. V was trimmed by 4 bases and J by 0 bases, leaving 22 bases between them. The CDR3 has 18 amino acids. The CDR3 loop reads CASSPRRTQPFMNTEAFF. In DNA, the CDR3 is TGCGCCAGCAGCCCCCGCCGCACCCAACCTTTTATGAACACTGAAGCTTTCTTT.

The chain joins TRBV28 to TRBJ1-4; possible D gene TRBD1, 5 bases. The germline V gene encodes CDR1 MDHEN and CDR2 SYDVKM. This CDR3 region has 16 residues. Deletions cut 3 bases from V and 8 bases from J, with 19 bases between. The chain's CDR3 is CASSFLRGGAGEKLFF. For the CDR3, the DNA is TGTGCCAGCAGTTTCCTGCGTGGGGGAGCTGGGGAAAAACTGTTTTTT.

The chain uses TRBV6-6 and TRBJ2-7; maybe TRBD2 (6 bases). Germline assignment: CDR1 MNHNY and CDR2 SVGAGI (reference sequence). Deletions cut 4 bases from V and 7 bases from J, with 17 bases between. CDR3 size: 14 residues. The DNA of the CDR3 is TGTGCCAGCAGTTTCGTGACCCGGGCGGGGGAGCAGTACTTC. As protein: CASSFVTRAGEQYF.

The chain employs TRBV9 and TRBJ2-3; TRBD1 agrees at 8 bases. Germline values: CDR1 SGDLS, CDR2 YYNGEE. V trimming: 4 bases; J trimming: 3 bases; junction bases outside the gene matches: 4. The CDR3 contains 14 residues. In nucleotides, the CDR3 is TGTGCCAGCAGCCCGCGGACAGGGACAGATACGCAGTATTTT. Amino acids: CASSPRTGTDTQYF.

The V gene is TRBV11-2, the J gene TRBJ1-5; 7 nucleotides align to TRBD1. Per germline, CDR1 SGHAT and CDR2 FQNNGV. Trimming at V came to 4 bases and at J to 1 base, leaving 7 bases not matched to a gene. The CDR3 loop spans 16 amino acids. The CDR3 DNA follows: TGTGCCAGCAGCTCAGCCCCAGGGGGGAGCAATCAGCCCCAGCATTTT. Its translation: CASSSAPGGSNQPQHF.

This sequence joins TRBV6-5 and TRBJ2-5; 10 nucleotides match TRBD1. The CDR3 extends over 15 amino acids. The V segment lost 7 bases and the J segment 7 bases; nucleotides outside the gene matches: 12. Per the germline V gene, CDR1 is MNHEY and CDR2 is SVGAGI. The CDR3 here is CASNLRGTGEGTQYF. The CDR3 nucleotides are TGTGCCAGCAACTTACGAGGGACAGGGGAAGGGACCCAGTACTTC.

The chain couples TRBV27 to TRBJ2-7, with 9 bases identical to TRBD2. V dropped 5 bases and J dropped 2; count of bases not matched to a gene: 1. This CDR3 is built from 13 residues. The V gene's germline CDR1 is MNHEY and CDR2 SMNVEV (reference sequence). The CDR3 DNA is TGTGCCAGCAGTGTAGCGGGGGCCTACGAGCAGTACTTC. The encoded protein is CASSVAGAYEQYF.

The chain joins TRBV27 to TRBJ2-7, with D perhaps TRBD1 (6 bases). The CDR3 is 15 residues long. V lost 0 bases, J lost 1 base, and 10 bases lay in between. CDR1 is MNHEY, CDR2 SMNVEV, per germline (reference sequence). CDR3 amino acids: CASSLSLTGSYEQYF. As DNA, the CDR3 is TGTGCCAGCAGTTTATCCCTGACAGGATCCTACGAGCAGTACTTC.

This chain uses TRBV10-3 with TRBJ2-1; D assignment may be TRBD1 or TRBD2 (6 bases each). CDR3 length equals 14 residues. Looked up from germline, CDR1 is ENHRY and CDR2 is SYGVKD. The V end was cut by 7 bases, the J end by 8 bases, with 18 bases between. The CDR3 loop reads CAIMGMEGGDEQFF. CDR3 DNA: TGTGCCATCATGGGAATGGAGGGGGGCGATGAGCAGTTCTTC.

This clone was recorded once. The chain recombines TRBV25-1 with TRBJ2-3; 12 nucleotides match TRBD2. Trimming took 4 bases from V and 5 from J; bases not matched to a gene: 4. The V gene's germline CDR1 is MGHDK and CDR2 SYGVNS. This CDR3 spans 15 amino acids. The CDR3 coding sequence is TGTGCCAGCAGTGGACTAGCGGGGGCGGGAGATACGCAGTATTTT. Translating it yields CASSGLAGAGDTQYF.

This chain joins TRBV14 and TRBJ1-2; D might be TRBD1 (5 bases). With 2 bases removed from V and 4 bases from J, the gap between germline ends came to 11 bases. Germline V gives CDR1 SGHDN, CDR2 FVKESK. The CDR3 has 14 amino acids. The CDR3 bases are TGTGCCAGCAGCCAATCGCCCAGGGCCTATGGCTACACCTTC. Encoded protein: CASSQSPRAYGYTF.

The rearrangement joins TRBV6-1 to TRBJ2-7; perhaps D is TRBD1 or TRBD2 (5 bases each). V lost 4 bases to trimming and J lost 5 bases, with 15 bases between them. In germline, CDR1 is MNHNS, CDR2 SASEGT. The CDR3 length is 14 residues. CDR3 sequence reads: CASSGRDGSHEQYF. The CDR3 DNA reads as TGTGCCAGCAGTGGCCGGGACGGCTCACACGAGCAGTACTTC.

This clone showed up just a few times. CDR3 in DNA: TGTGCCAGCAGCTTAGGCACAAGCGATAGCTACACCTTC. It encodes CASSLGTSDSYTF. V usage is TRBV5-4 and J usage is TRBJ1-2, with D unclear. The CDR3 length is 13 residues. Trimming stripped 2 bases from V and 9 bases from J, with 14 bases between. Looked up from germline, CDR1 is SGHNT and CDR2 is YYREEE (reference sequence).

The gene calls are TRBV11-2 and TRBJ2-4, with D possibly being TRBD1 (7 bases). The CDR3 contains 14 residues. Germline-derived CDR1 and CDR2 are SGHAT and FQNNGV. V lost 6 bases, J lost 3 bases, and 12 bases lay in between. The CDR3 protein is CASRAGGGKNIQYF. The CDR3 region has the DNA TGTGCCAGCAGAGCAGGGGGAGGCAAAAACATTCAGTACTTC.

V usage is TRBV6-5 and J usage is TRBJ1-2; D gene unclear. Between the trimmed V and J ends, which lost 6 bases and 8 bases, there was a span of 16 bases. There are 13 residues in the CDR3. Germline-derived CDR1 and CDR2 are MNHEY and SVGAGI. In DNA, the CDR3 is TGTGCCAGCAGAGAGCCTCGTGTCGCCGGCTACACCTTC. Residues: CASREPRVAGYTF.

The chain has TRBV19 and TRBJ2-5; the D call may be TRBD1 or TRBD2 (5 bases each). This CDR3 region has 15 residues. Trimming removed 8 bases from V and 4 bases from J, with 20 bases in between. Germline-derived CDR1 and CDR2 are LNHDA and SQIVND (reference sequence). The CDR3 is CASAPSAYGGETQYF. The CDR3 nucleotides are TGTGCCAGTGCCCCCTCGGCTTATGGGGGAGAGACCCAGTACTTC.

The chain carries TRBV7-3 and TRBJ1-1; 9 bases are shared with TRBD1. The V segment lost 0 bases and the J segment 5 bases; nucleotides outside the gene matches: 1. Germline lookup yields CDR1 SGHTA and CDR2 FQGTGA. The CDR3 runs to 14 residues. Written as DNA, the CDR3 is TGTGCCAGCAGCTTAACGGGACAGGGTACTGAAGCTTTCTTT. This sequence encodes CASSLTGQGTEAFF.

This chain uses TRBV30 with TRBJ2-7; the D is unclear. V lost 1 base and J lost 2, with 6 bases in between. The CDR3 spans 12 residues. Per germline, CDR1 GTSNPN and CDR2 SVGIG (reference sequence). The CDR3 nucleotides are TGTGCCTGGAGTGAGGCAGCCTACGAGCAGTACTTC. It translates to CAWSEAAYEQYF.

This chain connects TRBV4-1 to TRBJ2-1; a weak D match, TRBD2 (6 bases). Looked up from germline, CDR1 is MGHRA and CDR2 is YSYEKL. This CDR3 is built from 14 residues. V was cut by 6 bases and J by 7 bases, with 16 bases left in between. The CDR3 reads CASSSTGAGNEQFF. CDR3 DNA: TGCGCCAGCAGTTCCACGGGCGCGGGGAATGAGCAGTTCTTC.

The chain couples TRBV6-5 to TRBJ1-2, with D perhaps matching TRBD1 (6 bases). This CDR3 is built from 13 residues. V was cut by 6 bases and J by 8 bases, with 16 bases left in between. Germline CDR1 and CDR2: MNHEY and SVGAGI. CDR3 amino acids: CASRKNTGYGYTF. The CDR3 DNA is TGTGCCAGCAGGAAGAATACAGGGTACGGCTACACCTTC.

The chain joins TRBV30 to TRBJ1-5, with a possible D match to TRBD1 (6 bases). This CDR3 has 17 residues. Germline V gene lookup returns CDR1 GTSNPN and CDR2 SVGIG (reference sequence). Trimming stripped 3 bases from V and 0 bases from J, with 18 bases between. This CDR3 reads CAWSARQASYSNQPQHF. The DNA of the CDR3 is TGTGCCTGGAGCGCCCGACAGGCGAGTTATAGCAATCAGCCCCAGCATTTT.

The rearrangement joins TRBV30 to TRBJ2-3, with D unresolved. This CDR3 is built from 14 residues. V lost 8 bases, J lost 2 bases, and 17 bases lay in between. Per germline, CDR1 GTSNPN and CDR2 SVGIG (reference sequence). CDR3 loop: CALPSPRNTDTQYF. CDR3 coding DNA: TGTGCCCTGCCCTCTCCGCGAAACACAGATACGCAGTATTTT.

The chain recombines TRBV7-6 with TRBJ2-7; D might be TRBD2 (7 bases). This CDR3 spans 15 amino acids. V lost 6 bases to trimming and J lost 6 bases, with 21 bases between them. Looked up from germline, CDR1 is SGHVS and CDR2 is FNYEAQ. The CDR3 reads CASSPRLAGDAEQYF. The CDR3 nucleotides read TGTGCCAGCAGTCCAAGACTAGCAGGGGACGCCGAGCAGTACTTC.

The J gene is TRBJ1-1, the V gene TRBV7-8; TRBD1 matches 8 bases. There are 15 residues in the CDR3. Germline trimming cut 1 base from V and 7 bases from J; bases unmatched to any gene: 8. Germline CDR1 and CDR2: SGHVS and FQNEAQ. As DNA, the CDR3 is TGTGCCAGCAGCTTAGGGACAGGGCTCGATTATGAAGCTTTCTTT. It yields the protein CASSLGTGLDYEAFF.

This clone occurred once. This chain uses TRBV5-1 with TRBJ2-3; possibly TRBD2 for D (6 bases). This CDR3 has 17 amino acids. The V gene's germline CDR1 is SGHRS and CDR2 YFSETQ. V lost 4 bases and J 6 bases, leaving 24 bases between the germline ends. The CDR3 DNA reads TGCGCCAGCAGCCCGGAACTTACCGGGAGCCCTGGGGATACGCAGTATTTT. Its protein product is CASSPELTGSPGDTQYF.

CDR3 sequence: CASSPFGTEYNEQFF. The CDR3, as DNA: TGTGCCAGCAGCCCCTTCGGGACAGAATACAATGAGCAGTTCTTC. This chain uses TRBV7-8 with TRBJ2-1; 7 nucleotides align to TRBD1. Per the germline V gene, CDR1 is SGHVS and CDR2 is FQNEAQ. The J segment lost 4 bases and the V segment lost 5 bases, leaving 8 bases of the junction unmatched. The CDR3 is 15 amino acids.